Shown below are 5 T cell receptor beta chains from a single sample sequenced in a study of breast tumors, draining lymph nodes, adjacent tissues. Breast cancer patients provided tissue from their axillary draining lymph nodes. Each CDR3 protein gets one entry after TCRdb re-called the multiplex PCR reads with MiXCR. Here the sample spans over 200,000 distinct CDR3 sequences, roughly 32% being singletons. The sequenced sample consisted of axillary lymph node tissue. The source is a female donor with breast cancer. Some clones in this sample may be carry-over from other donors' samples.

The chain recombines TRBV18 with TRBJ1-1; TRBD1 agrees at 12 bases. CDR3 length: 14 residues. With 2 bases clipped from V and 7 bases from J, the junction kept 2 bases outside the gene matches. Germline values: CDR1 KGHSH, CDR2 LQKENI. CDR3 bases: TGTGCCAGCTCACCAGGGACAGGGGGCCTTGAAGCTTTCTTT. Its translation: CASSPGTGGLEAFF. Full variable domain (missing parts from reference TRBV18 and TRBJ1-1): NAGVMQNPRHLVRRRGQEARLRCSPMKGHSHVYWYRQLPEEGLKFMVYLQKENIIDESGMPKERFSAEFPKEGPSILRIQQVVRGDSAAYFCASSPGTGGLEAFFGQGTRLTVV.

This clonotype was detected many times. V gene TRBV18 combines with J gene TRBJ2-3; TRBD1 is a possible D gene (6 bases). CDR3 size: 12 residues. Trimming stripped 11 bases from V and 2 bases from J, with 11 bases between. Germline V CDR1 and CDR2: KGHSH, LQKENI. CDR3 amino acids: CAVRDNTDTQYF. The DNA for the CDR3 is TGTGCCGTACGGGACAACACAGATACGCAGTATTTT.

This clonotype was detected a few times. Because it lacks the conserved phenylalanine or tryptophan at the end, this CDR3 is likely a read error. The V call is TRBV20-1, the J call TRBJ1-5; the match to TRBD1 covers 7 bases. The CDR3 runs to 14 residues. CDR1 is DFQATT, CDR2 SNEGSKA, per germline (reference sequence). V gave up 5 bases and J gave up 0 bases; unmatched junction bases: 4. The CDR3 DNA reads TGCAGTGCTCAGGGGGGCTATAGCAATCAGCCCCAGCATGGT. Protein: CSAQGGYSNQPQHG.

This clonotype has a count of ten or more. CDR3 DNA sequence: TGTGCCAGCAGCCCCCTCGCGGGAGTCTACAATGAGCAGTTCTTC. Translation gives CASSPLAGVYNEQFF. This sequence joins TRBV7-2 and TRBJ2-1; TRBD2 aligns across 7 bases. V shed 5 bases, J shed 3 bases, and the junction held 7 bases outside the gene matches. The CDR3 length is 15 residues. Germline values: CDR1 SGHTA, CDR2 FQGNSA.

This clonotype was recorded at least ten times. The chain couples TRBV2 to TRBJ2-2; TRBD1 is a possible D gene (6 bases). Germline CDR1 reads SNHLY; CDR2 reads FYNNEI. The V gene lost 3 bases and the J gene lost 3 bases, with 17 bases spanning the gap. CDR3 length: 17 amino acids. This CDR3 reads CASSEDGQSLYTGELFF. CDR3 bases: TGTGCCAGCAGTGAGGACGGACAGAGCCTATACACCGGGGAGCTGTTTTTT.